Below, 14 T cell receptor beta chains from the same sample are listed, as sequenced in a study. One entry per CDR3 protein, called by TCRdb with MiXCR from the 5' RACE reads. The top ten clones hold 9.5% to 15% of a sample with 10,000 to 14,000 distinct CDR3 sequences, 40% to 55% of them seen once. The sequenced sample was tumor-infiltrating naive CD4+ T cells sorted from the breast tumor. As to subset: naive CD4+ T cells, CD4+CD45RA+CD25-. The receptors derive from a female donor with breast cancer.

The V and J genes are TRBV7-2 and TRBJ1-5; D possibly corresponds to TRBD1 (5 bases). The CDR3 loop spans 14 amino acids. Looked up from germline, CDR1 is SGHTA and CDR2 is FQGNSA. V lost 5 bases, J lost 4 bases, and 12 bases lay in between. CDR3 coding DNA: TGTGCCAGCAGCGGGGACGGCCGGAATCAGCCCCAGCATTTT. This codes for CASSGDGRNQPQHF.

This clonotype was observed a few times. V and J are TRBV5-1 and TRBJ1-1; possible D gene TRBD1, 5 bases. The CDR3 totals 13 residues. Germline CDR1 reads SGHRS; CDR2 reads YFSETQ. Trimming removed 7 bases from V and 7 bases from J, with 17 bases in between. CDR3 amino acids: CASAGDAENEAFF. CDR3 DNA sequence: TGCGCCAGCGCCGGGGACGCTGAAAATGAAGCTTTCTTT.

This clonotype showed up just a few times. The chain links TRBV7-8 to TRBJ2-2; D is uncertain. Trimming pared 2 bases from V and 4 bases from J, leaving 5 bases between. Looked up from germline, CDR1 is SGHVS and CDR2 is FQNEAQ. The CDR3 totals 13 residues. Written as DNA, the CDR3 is TGTGCCAGCAGCTTACGGATCACCGGGGAGCTGTTTTTT. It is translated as CASSLRITGELFF.

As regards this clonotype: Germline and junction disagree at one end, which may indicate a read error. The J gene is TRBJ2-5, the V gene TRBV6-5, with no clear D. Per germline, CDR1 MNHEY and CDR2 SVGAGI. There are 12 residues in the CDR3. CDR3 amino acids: CASSSYQQTQHF. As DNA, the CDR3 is TGTGCCAGCAGTTCGTACCAGCAGACCCAGCACTTC.

In DNA form, the CDR3 reads TGCGCCAGCAGCCAAGTGTCACAGGGAGCTTTCTTT. Its protein product is CASSQVSQGAFF. V is TRBV4-1 and J is TRBJ1-1; D might be TRBD1 (6 bases). Germline CDR1 MGHRA, CDR2 YSYEKL. The CDR3 runs to 12 residues. V was shortened by 1 base and J by 10 bases, with 10 bases between the two germline ends.

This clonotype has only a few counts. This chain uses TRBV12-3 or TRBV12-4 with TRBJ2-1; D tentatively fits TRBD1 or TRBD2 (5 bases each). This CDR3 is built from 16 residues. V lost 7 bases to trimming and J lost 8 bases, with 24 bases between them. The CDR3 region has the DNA TGTGCCAGCACCCTCGGGGCTAGGGCGATTTCCGATGAGCAGTTCTTC. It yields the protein CASTLGARAISDEQFF.

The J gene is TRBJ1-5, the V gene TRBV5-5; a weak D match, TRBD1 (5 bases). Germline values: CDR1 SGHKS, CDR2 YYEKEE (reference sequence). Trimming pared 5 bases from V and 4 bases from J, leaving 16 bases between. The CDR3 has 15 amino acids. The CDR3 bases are TGTGCCAGCAGACCGACAGCCCAACCTAATCAGCCCCAGCATTTT. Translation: CASRPTAQPNQPQHF.

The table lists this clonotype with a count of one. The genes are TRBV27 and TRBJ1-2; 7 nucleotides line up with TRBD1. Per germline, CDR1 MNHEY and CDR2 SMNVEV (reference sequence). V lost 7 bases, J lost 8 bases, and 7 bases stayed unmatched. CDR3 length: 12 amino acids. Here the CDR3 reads CASKGGGLGYTF. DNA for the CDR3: TGTGCCAGCAAAGGGGGCGGCCTAGGCTACACCTTC.

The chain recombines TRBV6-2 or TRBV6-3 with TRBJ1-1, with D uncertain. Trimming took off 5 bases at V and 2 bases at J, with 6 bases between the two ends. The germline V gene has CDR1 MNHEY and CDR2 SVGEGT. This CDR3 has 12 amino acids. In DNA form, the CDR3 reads TGTGCCAGCAGTGATCCCAACACTGAAGCTTTCTTT. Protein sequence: CASSDPNTEAFF.

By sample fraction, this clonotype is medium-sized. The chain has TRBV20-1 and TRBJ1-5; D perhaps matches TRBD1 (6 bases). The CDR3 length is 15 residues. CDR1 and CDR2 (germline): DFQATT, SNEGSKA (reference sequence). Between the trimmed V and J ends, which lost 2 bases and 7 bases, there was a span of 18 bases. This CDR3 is CSARSRAGGGQPQHF. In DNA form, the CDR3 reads TGCAGTGCTAGAAGCAGGGCGGGAGGGGGGCAGCCCCAGCATTTT.

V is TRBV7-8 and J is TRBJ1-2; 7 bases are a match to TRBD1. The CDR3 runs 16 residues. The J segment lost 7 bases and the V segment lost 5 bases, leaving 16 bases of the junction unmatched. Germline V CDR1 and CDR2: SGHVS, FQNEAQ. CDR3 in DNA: TGTGCCAGCAGCCCAGGGACAGCGCAAAAGATCGGTGGCTACACCTTC. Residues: CASSPGTAQKIGGYTF.

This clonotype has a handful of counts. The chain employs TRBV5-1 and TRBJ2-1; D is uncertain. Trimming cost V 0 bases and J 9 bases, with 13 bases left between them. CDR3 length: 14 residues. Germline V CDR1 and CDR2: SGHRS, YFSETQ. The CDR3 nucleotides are TGCGCCAGCAGCTTGGTTCGGGCCGGTGGTGAGCAGTTCTTC. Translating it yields CASSLVRAGGEQFF. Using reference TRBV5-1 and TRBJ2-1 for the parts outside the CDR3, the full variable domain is KAGVTQTPRYLIKTRGQQVTLSCSPISGHRSVSWYQQTPGQGLQFLFEYFSETQRNKGNFPGRFSGRQFSNSRSEMNVSTLELGDSALYLCASSLVRAGGEQFFGPGTRLTVL.

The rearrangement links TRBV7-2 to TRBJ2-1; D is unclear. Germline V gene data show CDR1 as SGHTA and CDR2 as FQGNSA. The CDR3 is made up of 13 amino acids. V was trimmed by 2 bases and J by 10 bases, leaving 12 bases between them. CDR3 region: CASSLIPAGEQFF. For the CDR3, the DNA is TGTGCCAGCAGCTTAATACCGGCTGGCGAGCAGTTCTTC.

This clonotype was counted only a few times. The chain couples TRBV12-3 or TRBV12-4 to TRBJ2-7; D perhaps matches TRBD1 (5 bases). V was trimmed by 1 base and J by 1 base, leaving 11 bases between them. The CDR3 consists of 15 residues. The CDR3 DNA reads TGTGCCAGCAGTTTAGGACAGATCCTATCCTACGAGCAGTACTTC. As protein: CASSLGQILSYEQYF.